The T cell receptor beta chain described here comes from a study of T cell clonality in common variable immunodeficiency. Broader study findings: Compared with controls, CVID subjects had fewer shared TCRbeta clones.

The method was immunoSEQ multiplex PCR; TCRdb's version includes in-frame clones alone and lacks a portion of them. The profile covers 50,000 to 60,000 clones, none occurring a single time. V lost 11 bases to trimming and J lost 2 bases; unmatched junction nucleotides: 8. Per the germline V gene, CDR1 is SGHVS and CDR2 is FQNEAQ. The CDR3 totals 14 residues. This clone was found many times. What it recognizes is unknown. Read data end 3 residues before the CDR3 end; the end is taken from the germline J gene. This clonotype was sampled from a person between 18 and 75 years old in good health. The V call is TRBV7-8, the J call TRBJ2-2; TRBD2 matches 7 bases. What was sequenced was peripheral blood mononuclear cells. CDR3 in amino acids: CAGRERENTGELFF. The sequenced CDR3 bases are TGTGCCGGGCGGGAGCGAGAAAACACCGGGGAG.